The 32 T cell receptor beta chains given below trace back to one sample, sequenced in a study of CD8 T cells in Susac syndrome. Reverse transcription used about 0.45 to 1 ug RNA and random hexamers. TCRdb recomputed calls from the immunoSEQ multiplex PCR reads with MiXCR, one row per CDR3 protein. Of 100,000 to 150,000 distinct CDR3 sequences listed, 85% to 95% are singletons. The specimen was CD4+ T cells from PBMCs. The origin of the receptors is a human donor with multiple sclerosis.

The chain employs TRBV6-5 and TRBJ2-7, with 8 bases fitting TRBD1. This CDR3 has 15 residues. CDR1 MNHEY and CDR2 SVGAGI come from the germline V gene. The V gene end was trimmed by 0 bases and the J gene end by 6 bases; junction bases not matched to a gene: 7. CDR3 sequence (DNA): TGTGCCAGCAGTTACTCCGGGACAGGACTCTCCGAGCAGTACTTC. It yields the protein CASSYSGTGLSEQYF.

V is TRBV28 and J is TRBJ2-7; 11 bases match TRBD1. The V gene end was trimmed by 10 bases and the J gene end by 1 base; junction bases not matched to a gene: 12. Germline assignment: CDR1 MDHEN and CDR2 SYDVKM. The CDR3 sequence is 16 residues long. CDR3 DNA: TGTGCCACCAACCTTCCGGGACAGGGGGAGTCCTACGAGCAGTACTTC. This gives the protein CATNLPGQGESYEQYF.

The gene calls are TRBV5-4 and TRBJ1-6; TRBD1 matches 8 bases. The CDR3 has 15 amino acids. Germline values: CDR1 SGHNT, CDR2 YYREEE (reference sequence). V shed 1 base, J shed 5 bases, and the junction held 2 bases outside the gene matches. This CDR3 is CASSLMDRDNSPLHF. CDR3 nucleotide sequence: TGTGCCAGCAGCTTGATGGACAGGGATAATTCACCCCTCCACTTT.

This rearrangement joins TRBV20-1 to TRBJ1-5; the D is unclear. V lost 0 bases and J 7 bases, leaving 16 bases between the germline ends. The CDR3 extends over 15 amino acids. CDR1 and CDR2 from the germline V gene are DFQATT and SNEGSKA (reference sequence). The CDR3 DNA sequence: TGCAGTGCTAGAGATAGGAGGGTCAGTAGCCAGCCCCAGCATTTT. Amino acid sequence: CSARDRRVSSQPQHF.

The genes are TRBV18 and TRBJ1-6, with D perhaps TRBD1 (5 bases). This CDR3 comprises 15 residues. Trimming took off 2 bases at V and 9 bases at J, with 14 bases between the two ends. Germline CDR1 and CDR2: KGHSH and LQKENI. CDR3 coding DNA: TGTGCCAGCTCACCAGGGACCCCCTTGGGTTCACCCCTCCACTTT. This encodes CASSPGTPLGSPLHF.

This clonotype was recorded only once. The chain has TRBV6-1 and TRBJ2-1; D unresolved. From germline, CDR1 is MNHNS and CDR2 SASEGT. The CDR3 spans 13 residues. V lost 2 bases, J lost 9 bases, and 11 bases lay in between. The CDR3 reads CASSETFPGEQFF. In nucleotides, the CDR3 is TGTGCCAGCAGTGAAACCTTTCCGGGTGAGCAGTTCTTC.

This sequence joins TRBV4-1 and TRBJ1-5; 9 bases agree with TRBD1. Per the germline V gene, CDR1 is MGHRA and CDR2 is YSYEKL. J was trimmed by 1 base and V by 4 bases; bases with no gene match: 2. The CDR3 runs to 15 residues. DNA of the CDR3: TGCGCCAGCAGCCTGACAGGGGGAAGCAATCAGCCCCAGCATTTT. It yields the protein CASSLTGGSNQPQHF.

This chain connects TRBV7-2 to TRBJ1-5; no definite D call. Germline V lookup: CDR1 SGHTA, CDR2 FQGNSA. V was clipped by 2 bases and J by 11 bases, with 10 bases between them. The CDR3 is 12 amino acids. This chain's CDR3 is CASSLPGVSQHF. Here the CDR3 DNA reads TGTGCCAGCAGCTTACCGGGTGTGTCCCAGCATTTT.

V gene TRBV12-3 or TRBV12-4 combines with J gene TRBJ2-1; the D gene is possibly TRBD2 (5 bases). Trimming cost V 5 bases and J 3 bases, with 11 bases left between them. The CDR3 totals 14 residues. This chain's CDR3 is CASSLAGLYNEQFF. For the CDR3, the DNA is TGTGCCAGCAGTCTCGCCGGACTCTACAATGAGCAGTTCTTC.

This rearrangement joins TRBV13 to TRBJ1-1, with D maybe TRBD1 (6 bases). Trimming cost V 4 bases and J 1 base, with 13 bases left between them. CDR3 length: 15 amino acids. CDR1 and CDR2 from the germline V gene are PRHDT and FYEKMQ (reference sequence). The CDR3, as DNA: TGTGCCAGCAGCTCACCCCGGGGACAGAACACTGAAGCTTTCTTT. It yields the protein CASSSPRGQNTEAFF.

V is TRBV4-1 and J is TRBJ2-5; D not certain. The length of the CDR3 is 15 residues. Trimming pared 4 bases from V and 0 bases from J, leaving 12 bases between. Per germline, CDR1 MGHRA and CDR2 YSYEKL. CDR3 residues: CASSRGYGDQETQYF. DNA of the CDR3: TGCGCCAGCAGCCGTGGATATGGGGACCAAGAGACCCAGTACTTC.

The genes are TRBV7-9 and TRBJ1-3, with D possibly matching TRBD1 (5 bases). From germline, CDR1 is SEHNR and CDR2 FQNEAQ (reference sequence). Trimming pared 1 base from V and 4 bases from J, leaving 5 bases between. The CDR3 sequence is 13 residues long. The CDR3 sequence is CASSLGTGNTIYF. CDR3 in DNA: TGTGCCAGCAGCTTAGGGACAGGAAACACCATATATTTT.

V is TRBV5-1 and J is TRBJ2-6; D gene unclear. CDR3 length: 17 residues. Germline-derived CDR1 and CDR2 are SGHRS and YFSETQ. Trimming cost V 4 bases and J 1 base, with 15 bases left between them. This CDR3 reads CASSLSGRPSGANVLTF. DNA of the CDR3: TGCGCCAGCAGCCTATCCGGACGGCCATCTGGGGCCAACGTCCTGACTTTC.

This clonotype was detected only once. The chain couples TRBV27 to TRBJ2-5, with D perhaps given as TRBD1 or TRBD2 (5 bases each). This CDR3 contains 14 residues. CDR1 is MNHEY, CDR2 SMNVEV, per germline (reference sequence). V was pared by 4 bases and J by 5 bases, with 14 bases between. The CDR3 loop is CASSSRDRGETQYF. CDR3 coding DNA: TGTGCCAGCAGTTCCCGGGACCGAGGGGAGACCCAGTACTTC.

The rearrangement joins TRBV6-6 to TRBJ1-5; no clear D gene. V lost 0 bases and J lost 3, with 6 bases in between. The germline V gene has CDR1 MNHNY and CDR2 SVGAGI (reference sequence). This CDR3 has 14 residues. As DNA, the CDR3 is TGTGCCAGCAGTTACTCGTGGGTCAATCAGCCCCAGCATTTT. Translating gives CASSYSWVNQPQHF.

The chain employs TRBV10-3 and TRBJ1-1, with D possibly TRBD1 on 6 matching bases. The germline V gene has CDR1 ENHRY and CDR2 SYGVKD. With 10 bases removed from V and 5 bases from J, the gap between germline ends came to 17 bases. This CDR3 contains 13 residues. The CDR3 region is CATIQGEETEAFF. DNA of the CDR3: TGTGCCACCATACAGGGAGAGGAGACTGAAGCTTTCTTT.

CDR3 DNA: TGCAGCGTTGGGTGGACCGAGGGAAACACCATATATTTT. This gives the protein CSVGWTEGNTIYF. The chain has TRBV29-1 and TRBJ1-3; D unresolved. This CDR3 is 13 amino acids long. Germline values: CDR1 SQVTM, CDR2 ANQGSEA. The V end was cut by 4 bases, the J end by 4 bases, with 11 bases between.

The gene calls are TRBV21-1 and TRBJ2-5; whether TRBD1, the table's D call, matches the DNA was not checked. TRBV21-1 represents a pseudogene. The CDR3 totals 18 residues. CDR3 region: CASSNVVIAGDWGKTQYF. The DNA for the CDR3 is TGTGCCAGCAGCAATGTCGTGATAGCGGGGGACTGGGGGAAGACCCAGTACTTC.

The chain uses TRBV9 and TRBJ2-7, with TRBD1 as a possible D gene (6 bases). The V gene lost 8 bases and the J gene lost 2 bases, with 11 bases spanning the gap. Germline lookup yields CDR1 SGDLS and CDR2 YYNGEE. The CDR3 runs 12 residues. The CDR3 coding sequence is TGTGCCAGGGGACACTGGACCTACGAGCAGTACTTC. Amino acids: CARGHWTYEQYF.

This chain uses TRBV4-3 with TRBJ2-2; D unclear. Germline CDR1 is LGHNA and CDR2 is YSLEER. The ends were cut back, 4 bases at V and 5 bases at J, with 8 bases in the middle. The CDR3 contains 13 residues. The chain's CDR3 is CASSRKTTGELFF. CDR3 DNA: TGCGCCAGCAGCCGTAAGACAACCGGGGAGCTGTTTTTT.

This rearrangement joins TRBV20-1 to TRBJ1-1; 8 bases fit TRBD1. CDR1 is DFQATT and CDR2 is SNEGSKA in the germline V gene (reference sequence). This CDR3 has 11 amino acids. The junction had 3 bases not matched to a gene; V was cut back by 6 bases and J by 6 bases. The CDR3 nucleotides read TGCAGTGCGGCAGGGGGCCCTGAAGCTTTCTTT. Translated: CSAAGGPEAFF.

The chain links TRBV2 to TRBJ2-4; 12 nucleotides line up with TRBD1. This CDR3 contains 16 residues. Per germline, CDR1 SNHLY and CDR2 FYNNEI. The V and J ends lost 7 bases and 4 bases, in that order; junction bases with no gene match: 8. CDR3 DNA: TGTGCCAGCATCGACGGGGGACAGGGGGCGAAAAACATTCAGTACTTC. Its protein is CASIDGGQGAKNIQYF.

The chain links TRBV20-1 to TRBJ2-3; D possibly uses TRBD1 or TRBD2 (6 bases each). CDR1 is DFQATT, CDR2 SNEGSKA, per germline (reference sequence). CDR3 length: 13 amino acids. Trimming took off 5 bases at V and 2 bases at J, with 11 bases between the two ends. As DNA, the CDR3 is TGCAGTGCTTATCCGGGGGCCACAGATACGCAGTATTTT. Its translation is CSAYPGATDTQYF.

The chain has TRBV20-1 and TRBJ2-3; D is uncertain. The CDR3 extends over 12 amino acids. Germline values: CDR1 DFQATT, CDR2 SNEGSKA (reference sequence). The ends were cut back, 0 bases at V and 4 bases at J, with 5 bases in the middle. The CDR3 protein is CSARDGPDTQYF. For the CDR3, the DNA is TGCAGTGCTAGAGATGGGCCAGATACGCAGTATTTT.

This clonotype came up a few times. The V gene is TRBV6-1, the J gene TRBJ1-1, with D unclear. The CDR3 sequence is 11 residues long. Looked up from germline, CDR1 is MNHNS and CDR2 is SASEGT. V gave up 8 bases and J gave up 1 base, with 5 bases separating them. The CDR3 bases are TGTGCCAGCGGAAGGAACACTGAAGCTTTCTTT. It yields the protein CASGRNTEAFF.

The chain joins TRBV7-2 to TRBJ2-7; D uncertain. CDR1 is SGHTA and CDR2 is FQGNSA in the germline V gene. The germline V and J ends were trimmed by 2 bases and 0 bases, with 5 bases remaining between them. The CDR3 extends over 13 amino acids. The CDR3 DNA reads TGTGCCAGCAGCTTAAAGCCCTCCTACGAGCAGTACTTC. Its translation: CASSLKPSYEQYF.

The chain links TRBV10-2 to TRBJ2-5; no clear D gene. This CDR3 has 13 amino acids. CDR1 and CDR2 (germline): WSHSY, SAAADI. The V end was cut by 3 bases, the J end by 5 bases, with 10 bases between. The CDR3 sequence: CASSDTDPETQYF. CDR3 sequence (DNA): TGCGCCAGCAGTGATACGGATCCGGAGACCCAGTACTTC.

V is TRBV7-2 and J is TRBJ1-2; the D gene is possibly TRBD1 (6 bases). V was clipped by 1 base and J by 4 bases, with 7 bases between them. CDR1 and CDR2 (germline): SGHTA, FQGNSA. CDR3 length: 13 residues. The CDR3 nucleotides are TGTGCCAGCAGCTTAGAGGGGGTCTATGGCTACACCTTC. Translation: CASSLEGVYGYTF.

The rearrangement links TRBV19 to TRBJ2-7, with D unclear. Deletions cut 3 bases from V and 0 bases from J, with 12 bases between. The CDR3 sequence is 15 residues long. The V gene's germline CDR1 is LNHDA and CDR2 SQIVND (reference sequence). CDR3 sequence: CASSISEPLSYEQYF. The CDR3 coding sequence is TGTGCCAGTAGTATCTCGGAACCCCTCTCCTACGAGCAGTACTTC.

Only a few counts were recorded for this clonotype. The chain joins TRBV7-9 to TRBJ2-7, with 8 bases identical to TRBD1. Trimming at V came to 5 bases and at J to 4 bases, leaving 1 base not matched to a gene. The germline V gene has CDR1 SEHNR and CDR2 FQNEAQ (reference sequence). This CDR3 is built from 12 residues. In nucleotides, the CDR3 is TGTGCCAGCAGCGGACAGGGTTACGAGCAGTACTTC. Translation: CASSGQGYEQYF.

This chain links TRBV6-6 with TRBJ1-2; 9 bases match TRBD1. Germline values: CDR1 MNHNY, CDR2 SVGAGI (reference sequence). V dropped 0 bases and J dropped 8; count of bases not matched to a gene: 10. CDR3 length equals 16 residues. The CDR3 spells CASSYSYPGQGKGYTF. The CDR3 DNA follows: TGTGCCAGCAGTTACTCCTACCCCGGACAGGGGAAAGGCTACACCTTC.

The chain uses TRBV24-1 and TRBJ2-1; no firm D call. The V and J ends lost 1 base and 1 base respectively, with 13 bases between them. This CDR3 comprises 17 residues. Germline V gene sequence: CDR1 KGHDR, CDR2 SFDVKD. The CDR3 protein is CATSDLRLGTSYNEQFF. The CDR3 nucleotides read TGTGCCACCAGTGATTTAAGGTTAGGAACGTCCTACAATGAGCAGTTCTTC.